Below are 24 T cell receptor beta chains sequenced from a single sample in a study of cytomegalovirus exposure and HLA in healthy donors (dated by TCRdb to 2015 to 2018). The library was generated by the immunoSEQ multiplex PCR assay. For the multiplex PCR, a mixture combining 60 forward primers for TCR Vbeta segments and 13 reverse primers for TCR Jbeta segments was used. This is the immuneACCESS table as TCRdb keeps it, with only in-frame sequences that have V and J called. A part of the clones is gone; compared with another copy, unresolved V genes explain less than half, and the rest is unexplained. In all, the sample holds some 130,000 clones, and approximately 10% of those were seen once. The top ten clones comprise about 7.5% of the sample. Input material: PBMCs. These receptors were obtained from a woman between 40 and 50 years old in good health and CMV-seropositive.

This clone has more than one count but fewer than ten. The rearrangement uses TRBV7-9 and TRBJ1-1; D not resolved. The CDR3 spans 11 residues. Trimming stripped 5 bases from V and 10 bases from J, with 11 bases between. CDR1 SEHNR and CDR2 FQNEAQ come from the germline V gene (reference sequence). Written as DNA, the CDR3 is TGTGCCAGCAGCCTCGGGGAAGGAGCTTTCTTT. Translation: CASSLGEGAFF.

This clone was seen more than once but under ten times. This rearrangement joins TRBV10-2 to TRBJ2-1; 12 bases are shared with TRBD2. The CDR3 is 14 residues long. V trimming: 4 bases; J trimming: 7 bases; junction bases outside the gene matches: 2. Looked up from germline, CDR1 is WSHSY and CDR2 is SAAADI. CDR3 region: CASSGLAGDNEQFF. Written as DNA, the CDR3 is TGCGCCAGCAGTGGACTAGCGGGGGATAATGAGCAGTTCTTC.

This clone has just a few counts. The chain is built from TRBV5-1 and TRBJ2-7; TRBD1 agrees at 9 bases. The CDR3 contains 15 residues. With 0 bases clipped from V and 3 bases from J, the junction kept 4 bases outside the gene matches. CDR1 is SGHRS, CDR2 YFSETQ, per germline. Written as DNA, the CDR3 is TGCGCCAGCAGCTTGGCACAGGACAGGGGCTACGAGCAGTACTTC. This codes for CASSLAQDRGYEQYF.

A few counts support this clone. CDR3 sequence: CASSVATVPHEQYF. CDR3 DNA sequence: TGTGCCAGCAGCGTAGCGACAGTTCCCCACGAGCAGTACTTC. The chain couples TRBV9 to TRBJ2-7; D perhaps matches TRBD1 (5 bases). The CDR3 covers 14 residues. V was pared by 0 bases and J by 5 bases, with 12 bases between. In germline, CDR1 is SGDLS, CDR2 YYNGEE.

The chain uses TRBV2 and TRBJ1-5; 7 nucleotides align to TRBD1. Per the germline V gene, CDR1 is SNHLY and CDR2 is FYNNEI. The CDR3 has 18 amino acids. Trimming removed 6 bases from V and 5 bases from J; junction bases left unmatched: 19. CDR3 sequence reads: CASSVDREGGFRDQPQHF. In nucleotides, the CDR3 is TGTGCCAGCAGCGTAGACAGGGAAGGAGGGTTTCGCGATCAGCCCCAGCATTTT.

The V and J genes are TRBV5-5 and TRBJ2-7, with D hard to call. The CDR3 runs to 12 residues. CDR1 and CDR2 (germline): SGHKS, YYEKEE (reference sequence). The V gene lost 0 bases and the J gene lost 2 bases, with 3 bases spanning the gap. The CDR3 DNA follows: TGTGCCAGCAGCTTGGGAGCCTACGAGCAGTACTTC. As protein: CASSLGAYEQYF.

For this clone: At one end the junction does not follow the germline gene, possibly because of a read error. The V and J genes are TRBV13 and TRBJ1-2, with D possibly being TRBD1 (6 bases). CDR1 PRHDT and CDR2 FYEKMQ come from the germline V gene (reference sequence). The CDR3 length is 17 residues. The CDR3 spells CASSRGADETGNYGYKF. The CDR3 nucleotides are TGTGCCAGCAGCCGGGGGGCAGACGAAACGGGCAACTATGGCTACAAATTC. Full variable domain (outside the CDR3, taken from reference TRBV13 and TRBJ1-2): AAGVIQSPRHLIKEKRETATLKCYPIPRHDTVYWYQQGPGQDPQFLISFYEKMQSDKGSIPDRFSAQQFSDYHSELNMSSLELGDSALYFCASSRGADETGNYGYKFGSGTRLTVV.

Written as DNA, the CDR3 is TGCGCCAGCAGCTTGGGTGCAGCGGGGGGCATCTACAATGAGCAGTTCTTC. It codes for CASSLGAAGGIYNEQFF. The chain carries TRBV5-1 and TRBJ2-1; TRBD2 matches 9 bases. Germline V gene data show CDR1 as SGHRS and CDR2 as YFSETQ. The CDR3 covers 17 residues. Trimming at V came to 0 bases and at J to 3 bases, leaving 7 bases not matched to a gene.

V gene TRBV7-6 combines with J gene TRBJ2-3, with 8 bases identical to TRBD1. Looked up from germline, CDR1 is SGHVS and CDR2 is FNYEAQ. V lost 4 bases to trimming and J lost 1 base; unmatched junction nucleotides: 4. This CDR3 is 15 amino acids long. The CDR3 reads CASSSETGGTDTQYF. The CDR3 DNA is TGTGCCAGCAGCTCAGAGACAGGGGGCACAGATACGCAGTATTTT. Combining the CDR3 with reference TRBV7-6 and TRBJ2-3 gives the whole variable domain GAGVSQSPRYKVTKRGQDVALRCDPISGHVSLYWYRQALGQGPEFLTYFNYEAQQDKSGLPNDRFSAERPEGSISTLTIQRTEQRDSAMYRCASSSETGGTDTQYFGPGTRLTVL.

This clone came up a few times. The V gene is TRBV7-8, the J gene TRBJ1-1, with a possible D match to TRBD1 (6 bases). The CDR3 consists of 14 residues. The germline CDR1 and CDR2 sequences are SGHVS and FQNEAQ. V was shortened by 2 bases and J by 6 bases, with 13 bases between the two germline ends. CDR3 sequence reads: CASSLLEGTPEAFF. The CDR3 DNA reads as TGTGCCAGCAGCTTACTAGAAGGGACACCTGAAGCTTTCTTT.

The CDR3 loop is CASSLLEAGETQYF. DNA of the CDR3: TGCGCCAGCAGCTTGTTGGAGGCGGGAGAGACCCAGTACTTC. The V gene is TRBV5-1, the J gene TRBJ2-5; tentatively, D is TRBD2 (5 bases). CDR1 and CDR2 from the germline V gene are SGHRS and YFSETQ. V gave up 1 base and J gave up 4 bases, with 11 bases separating them. The CDR3 is 14 amino acids.

The chain joins TRBV5-1 to TRBJ2-5; weak D call: TRBD2 (6 bases). The assigned J gene may be wrong: the sequence end matches TRBJ2-7 better. This CDR3 region has 15 residues. Germline V gene lookup returns CDR1 SGHRS and CDR2 YFSETQ. The chain's CDR3 is CASSLVQGGSYEQYF. The DNA of the CDR3 is TGCGCCAGCAGCTTGGTGCAGGGAGGTTCCTACGAGCAGTACTTC.

This clone was recorded a few times. The V call is TRBV10-3, the J call TRBJ1-1, with 7 bases lining up with TRBD1. Germline lookup yields CDR1 ENHRY and CDR2 SYGVKD. The CDR3 consists of 11 residues. V lost 3 bases to trimming and J lost 10 bases; unmatched junction nucleotides: 2. CDR3 protein: CAISDGQAAFF. The CDR3 bases are TGTGCCATCAGTGATGGACAGGCAGCTTTCTTT.

This clone showed up just a few times. The rearrangement joins TRBV27 to TRBJ2-5; 13 bases map to TRBD2. The V segment lost 6 bases and the J segment 5 bases; nucleotides outside the gene matches: 9. Germline V gene sequence: CDR1 MNHEY, CDR2 SMNVEV (reference sequence). The CDR3 extends over 16 amino acids. This chain's CDR3 is CASRNLLAGGAETQYF. The CDR3 DNA follows: TGTGCCAGCAGGAACTTACTAGCGGGGGGGGCGGAGACCCAGTACTTC.

With respect to this clone: The same CDR3 arises from other DNA sequences in this sample as well. This chain connects TRBV7-7 to TRBJ1-1; D might be TRBD1 (6 bases). CDR1 is SSHAT, CDR2 FNYEAQ, per germline (reference sequence). This CDR3 has 13 residues. V lost 5 bases to trimming and J lost 1 base, with 8 bases between them. The CDR3 DNA sequence: TGTGCCAGCAGCCTGGACAGGAACACTGAAGCTTTCTTT. It translates to CASSLDRNTEAFF.

V gene TRBV5-4 combines with J gene TRBJ1-1, with D possibly matching TRBD1 (6 bases). Germline V gives CDR1 SGHNT, CDR2 YYREEE (reference sequence). V was pared by 6 bases and J by 4 bases, with 19 bases between. The CDR3 length is 15 residues. The CDR3 reads CASTFDRRGVTEAFF. The CDR3, as DNA: TGTGCCAGCACCTTTGACAGGCGGGGGGTCACTGAAGCTTTCTTT. The variable domain in full, with the rest retrieved from reference TRBV5-4 and TRBJ1-1, is ETGVTQSPTHLIKTRGQQVTLRCSSQSGHNTVSWYQQALGQGPQFIFQYYREEENGRGNFPPRFSGLQFPNYSSELNVNALELDDSALYLCASTFDRRGVTEAFFGQGTRLTVV.

This clone was seen a few times. The gene calls are TRBV29-1 and TRBJ2-2; no reliable D call. Between the trimmed V and J ends, which lost 2 bases and 4 bases, there was a span of 8 bases. This CDR3 has 13 residues. Germline-derived CDR1 and CDR2 are SQVTM and ANQGSEA. The chain's CDR3 is CSVELAVTGELFF. The CDR3 DNA follows: TGCAGCGTTGAATTGGCCGTCACCGGGGAGCTGTTTTTT.

This chain uses TRBV5-1 with TRBJ2-7, with D unresolved. Germline CDR1 reads SGHRS; CDR2 reads YFSETQ. The CDR3 totals 15 residues. With 5 bases removed from V and 0 bases from J, the gap between germline ends came to 15 bases. The CDR3 sequence: CASRLQTSSSYEQYF. DNA of the CDR3: TGCGCCAGCAGACTCCAGACTTCGAGCTCCTACGAGCAGTACTTC.

This rearrangement joins TRBV7-9 to TRBJ2-5, with 7 bases that match TRBD1. The CDR3 loop spans 14 amino acids. The junction had 6 bases not matched to a gene; V was cut back by 8 bases and J by 0 bases. Germline CDR1 SEHNR, CDR2 FQNEAQ (reference sequence). The CDR3 DNA sequence: TGTGCCAGCCGGGACAGTCAGTACCAAGAGACCCAGTACTTC. Its translation is CASRDSQYQETQYF.

This clone occurred a few times. It is likely a read error, because the conserved phenylalanine at the end of the CDR3 is missing. The identical CDR3 is also encoded by other nucleotide sequences in the sample. The chain combines TRBV6-1 with TRBJ1-2; 10 bases match TRBD1. The length of the CDR3 is 17 residues. The germline CDR1 and CDR2 sequences are MNHNS and SASEGT. The CDR3 nucleotides are TGTGCCAGAAGTGACTTTCGGGACAGGGGATCCAACTATGGCTACACCGTC. It encodes CARSDFRDRGSNYGYTV.

This clone has more than one count but fewer than ten. The V and J genes are TRBV5-6 and TRBJ1-4; D call uncertain. The germline gives CDR1 SGHDT, CDR2 YYEEEE. V lost 4 bases and J lost 8, with 18 bases in between. This CDR3 has 15 residues. The CDR3 loop reads CASSPGLPLGEKLFF. CDR3 DNA: TGTGCCAGCAGCCCCGGACTCCCACTGGGGGAAAAACTGTTTTTT.

V is TRBV2 and J is TRBJ2-2; 9 nucleotides align to TRBD2. Unmatched junction bases numbered 4, after V lost 4 bases and J lost 1 base. Germline assignment: CDR1 SNHLY and CDR2 FYNNEI. This CDR3 has 16 residues. CDR3 nucleotides: TGTGCCAGCAGTGCACTAGCGGGTGTGAACACCGGGGAGCTGTTTTTT. This translates into CASSALAGVNTGELFF. The full variable domain, rest sourced from reference TRBV2 and TRBJ2-2, is EPEVTQTPSHQVTQMGQEVILRCVPISNHLYFYWYRQILGQKVEFLVSFYNNEISEKSEIFDDQFSVERPDGSNFTLKIRSTKLEDSAMYFCASSALAGVNTGELFFGEGSRLTVL.

The chain uses TRBV6-5 and TRBJ1-3, with TRBD1 matching 9 bases. The V gene's germline CDR1 is MNHEY and CDR2 SVGAGI. J was trimmed by 0 bases and V by 6 bases; bases with no gene match: 3. CDR3 length equals 15 residues. CDR3 loop: CASSRDRDSGNTIYF. The CDR3 DNA reads as TGTGCCAGCAGCCGGGACAGGGACTCTGGAAACACCATATATTTT.

The chain uses TRBV19 and TRBJ1-2; perhaps TRBD1 as D (5 bases). The germline CDR1 and CDR2 sequences are LNHDA and SQIVND (reference sequence). The CDR3 runs 15 residues. Trimming took 6 bases from V and 2 from J, leaving 16 bases between them. The CDR3 is CASRHRLTPNYGYTF. CDR3 coding DNA: TGTGCCAGTAGGCACAGGCTGACCCCCAACTATGGCTACACCTTC.